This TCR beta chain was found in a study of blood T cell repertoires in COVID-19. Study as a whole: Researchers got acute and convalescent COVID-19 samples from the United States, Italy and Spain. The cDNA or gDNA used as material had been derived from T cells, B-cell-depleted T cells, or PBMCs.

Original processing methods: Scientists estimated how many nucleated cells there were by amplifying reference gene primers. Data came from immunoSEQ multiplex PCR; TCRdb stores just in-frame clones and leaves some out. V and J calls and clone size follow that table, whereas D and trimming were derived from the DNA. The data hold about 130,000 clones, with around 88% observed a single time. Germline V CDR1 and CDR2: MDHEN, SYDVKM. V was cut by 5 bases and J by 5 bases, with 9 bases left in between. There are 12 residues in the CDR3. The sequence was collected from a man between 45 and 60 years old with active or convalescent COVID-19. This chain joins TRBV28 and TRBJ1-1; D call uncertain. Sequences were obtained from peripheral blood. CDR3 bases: TGTGCCAGCAGTCCCAGTCAGACTGAAGCTTTCTTT. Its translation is CASSPSQTEAFF.